A single sample gave rise to the 17 T cell receptor beta chains below, sequenced in a study of T cells after yellow fever vaccination. TCRdb ran MiXCR on the 5' RACE reads and lists one entry per CDR3 protein. Of about 580,000 distinct CDR3 sequences detected, about a sixth appear once; the ten largest clones hold 15% to 20%. This specimen was PBMCs, taken 4 to 6 days after the first yellow fever vaccination. The receptor set was obtained from a man between 18 and 35 years old who received the YFV17D yellow fever vaccine.

The chain combines TRBV3-1 with TRBJ2-6; 7 bases fit TRBD1. The CDR3 has 12 residues. Germline CDR1 reads LGHDT; CDR2 reads YNNKEL (reference sequence). Trimming cost V 8 bases and J 8 bases; bases outside gene matches: 3. The CDR3 bases are TGTGCCAGCCAGGGACAGACCAACGTCCTGACTTTC. Encoded protein: CASQGQTNVLTF. Combining the CDR3 with reference TRBV3-1 and TRBJ2-6 gives the whole variable domain DTAVSQTPKYLVTQMGNDKSIKCEQNLGHDTMYWYKQDSKKFLKIMFSYNNKELIINETVPNRFSPKSPDKAHLNLHINSLELGDSAVYFCASQGQTNVLTFGAGSRLTVL.

A few counts support this clonotype. CDR3 loop: CASTGQANRETQYF. DNA of the CDR3: TGTGCCAGCACGGGACAGGCAAACAGAGAGACCCAGTACTTC. V and J are TRBV12-3 or TRBV12-4 and TRBJ2-5; 8 nucleotides align to TRBD1. The CDR3 length is 14 residues. V dropped 7 bases and J dropped 4; count of bases not matched to a gene: 8.

The chain carries TRBV6-1 and TRBJ1-1; the match to TRBD1 covers 7 bases. CDR3 length equals 11 residues. Germline V CDR1 and CDR2: MNHNS, SASEGT. V was clipped by 7 bases and J by 7 bases; unmatched bases: 3. This CDR3 reads CASNRGSEAFF. Here the CDR3 DNA reads TGTGCCAGCAACAGGGGAAGTGAAGCTTTCTTT.

This clonotype was seen a few times. The chain is built from TRBV11-1 and TRBJ2-3, with 7 bases matching TRBD2. The CDR3 extends over 14 amino acids. The V gene end was trimmed by 5 bases and the J gene end by 3 bases; junction bases not matched to a gene: 5. Germline V gene sequence: CDR1 SGHAT, CDR2 FQDESV (reference sequence). DNA of the CDR3: TGTGCCAGCAGCCCAAGGACTAGGACAGATACGCAGTATTTT. Its translation is CASSPRTRTDTQYF.

The CDR3 protein is CASSLFLQGGEKLFF. CDR3 bases: TGTGCCAGCAGCTTATTCCTCCAGGGAGGCGAAAAACTGTTTTTT. The rearrangement uses TRBV7-9 and TRBJ1-4; possible D gene TRBD1, 5 bases. Germline V gene sequence: CDR1 SEHNR, CDR2 FQNEAQ (reference sequence). This CDR3 is 15 amino acids long. V lost 2 bases and J 8 bases, leaving 15 bases between the germline ends.

With respect to this clonotype: Mismatch with germline at one junction end may stem from a read error. J is TRBJ2-1 and V is TRBV20-1; 8 nucleotides agree with TRBD2. CDR1 and CDR2 (germline): DFQATT, SNEGSKA (reference sequence). The CDR3 is 16 residues long. The CDR3 DNA reads as TGCTGTGCTAGTCTGGCGGGGGGCAGCTCCTACAATGAGCAGTTCTTC. It yields the protein CCASLAGGSSYNEQFF.

This clonotype was counted at least ten times. The chain couples TRBV5-4 to TRBJ1-1, with D tentatively TRBD1 (6 bases). Germline loops: CDR1 SGHNT, CDR2 YYREEE (reference sequence). The ends were cut back, 5 bases at V and 1 base at J, with 9 bases in the middle. The CDR3 is 13 residues long. The DNA of the CDR3 is TGTGCCAGCAGATCGACAGGGAACACTGAAGCTTTCTTT. It translates to CASRSTGNTEAFF.

This clonotype was found a few times. This chain links TRBV29-1 with TRBJ2-3; 9 bases map to TRBD2. The germline gives CDR1 SQVTM, CDR2 ANQGSEA. CDR3 length: 15 residues. J was trimmed by 6 bases and V by 2 bases; bases with no gene match: 9. CDR3 region: CSVEFGRGGLDTQYF. The CDR3 bases are TGCAGCGTTGAATTCGGGCGGGGGGGCCTCGATACGCAGTATTTT.

This clonotype showed up just a few times. The genes are TRBV5-1 and TRBJ1-1; tentatively, D is TRBD1 (6 bases). V dropped 2 bases and J dropped 1 base, with 15 bases sitting between them. Germline CDR1 is SGHRS and CDR2 is YFSETQ. This CDR3 spans 16 amino acids. The CDR3 coding sequence is TGCGCCAGCAGCTTTAACTTCGGGGGCGCGAACACTGAAGCTTTCTTT. Residues: CASSFNFGGANTEAFF.

This clonotype was seen more than once but under ten times. This chain connects TRBV4-1 to TRBJ2-2, with 7 bases fitting TRBD1. The CDR3 has 14 amino acids. The germline gives CDR1 MGHRA, CDR2 YSYEKL. With V trimmed by 3 bases and J by 5 bases, 3 bases remained unmatched. CDR3 DNA sequence: TGCGCCAGCAGCCAGGGACAGTTTACCGGGGAGCTGTTTTTT. This sequence encodes CASSQGQFTGELFF.

This rearrangement joins TRBV29-1 to TRBJ2-1; no clear D. Germline V gene data show CDR1 as SQVTM and CDR2 as ANQGSEA. V was shortened by 6 bases and J by 0 bases, with 9 bases between the two germline ends. The CDR3 length is 13 residues. CDR3 amino acids: CSVDESSYNEQFF. CDR3 in DNA: TGCAGCGTGGACGAAAGCTCCTACAATGAGCAGTTCTTC.

This clonotype has a handful of counts. The CDR3 DNA follows: TGTGCCAGCAGCACCGGGACATCAGATACGCAGTATTTT. It specifies CASSTGTSDTQYF. The chain links TRBV7-6 to TRBJ2-3; tentative D call: TRBD1 (6 bases). The CDR3 extends over 13 amino acids. Germline values: CDR1 SGHVS, CDR2 FNYEAQ. The germline V and J ends were trimmed by 5 bases and 4 bases, with 10 bases remaining between them. The whole variable domain, remainder taken from reference TRBV7-6 and TRBJ2-3, is GAGVSQSPRYKVTKRGQDVALRCDPISGHVSLYWYRQALGQGPEFLTYFNYEAQQDKSGLPNDRFSAERPEGSISTLTIQRTEQRDSAMYRCASSTGTSDTQYFGPGTRLTVL.

The gene calls are TRBV6-5 and TRBJ2-5, with D possibly TRBD2 on 6 matching bases. The CDR3 runs to 15 residues. CDR1 and CDR2 from the germline V gene are MNHEY and SVGAGI. The ends were cut back, 2 bases at V and 1 base at J, with 11 bases in the middle. The chain's CDR3 is CASSYRAGSQETQYF. The CDR3 region has the DNA TGTGCCAGCAGTTACCGTGCGGGGAGCCAAGAGACCCAGTACTTC.

The J gene is TRBJ2-5, the V gene TRBV6-2 or TRBV6-3; 10 bases are shared with TRBD1. CDR3 length equals 15 residues. In germline, CDR1 is MNHEY, CDR2 SVGEGT. V lost 6 bases, J lost 1 base, and 5 bases stayed unmatched. The CDR3 sequence: CASSPGQGLQETQYF. The CDR3 DNA sequence: TGTGCCAGCAGCCCGGGACAGGGGCTCCAAGAGACCCAGTACTTC.

V usage is TRBV5-5 and J usage is TRBJ2-3; 10 bases agree with TRBD2. Germline trimming cut 3 bases from V and 2 bases from J; bases unmatched to any gene: 9. The CDR3 totals 17 residues. CDR1 and CDR2 from the germline V gene are SGHKS and YYEKEE (reference sequence). The CDR3 coding sequence is TGTGCCAGCAGCTACCGGGGTAGCGGGGGGTCCACAGATACGCAGTATTTT. It yields the protein CASSYRGSGGSTDTQYF.

This clonotype was seen only a few times. The chain combines TRBV5-5 with TRBJ2-3; 14 bases match TRBD2. CDR1 is SGHKS and CDR2 is YYEKEE in the germline V gene (reference sequence). V was pared by 4 bases and J by 6 bases, with 7 bases of the junction left unmatched. The CDR3 covers 16 residues. In DNA, the CDR3 is TGTGCCAGCAGCGGGGGGACTAGCGGGGGATCCGATACGCAGTATTTT. Translating it yields CASSGGTSGGSDTQYF.

The rearrangement joins TRBV7-2 to TRBJ1-2; 9 bases line up with TRBD1. The V gene's germline CDR1 is SGHTA and CDR2 FQGNSA. The CDR3 is made up of 14 amino acids. Trimming removed 3 bases from V and 4 bases from J; junction bases left unmatched: 3. The CDR3, as DNA: TGTGCCAGCAGCTTTGACAGGGGGGGCTATGGCTACACCTTC. Its protein product is CASSFDRGGYGYTF.